The clone carrying this T cell receptor beta chain appeared once. The antigen remains undetermined. TCR beta libraries were built with iRepertoire HTBI primers and Arm-PCR of CDR3 regions. A single record per CDR3 protein comes from TCRdb applying MiXCR to the multiplex PCR reads. The sample contains 400,000 to 500,000 distinct CDR3 sequences, less than 20% of which appear only once. These data come from a study of regulatory T cells in long-lasting Graves disease. Study-level points and caveats: Persistent disease showed a preference for TRBV28, TRBJ1-2 and TRBJ2-5.

The CDR3 is made up of 18 amino acids. V lost 0 bases to trimming and J lost 1 base, with 13 bases between them. The V gene's germline CDR1 is LGHNA and CDR2 YSLEER. The time point was: newly diagnosed GD, antithyroid drugs for less than 3 months. Extracted RNA from PBMCs served as the source of the TCR library. Patients with Graves' disease were diagnosed by American Thyroid Association guidelines. The data were also submitted as part of a second study, on T cells in Graves' hyperthyroidism and ophthalmopathy. That source adds: The HTBI primer set was used in a first-round RT-PCR of the TCR CDR3.

Here the sequenced sample was peripheral blood mononuclear cells (PBMCs), taken at new diagnosis, from a patient treated with antithyroid drugs. The origin of this receptor is a woman aged 18-30 years with Graves disease. The V call is TRBV4-3, the J call TRBJ1-6; D ambiguous. The CDR3 coding sequence is TGCGCCAGCAGCCAAGAAGTCGCTCCGAGTTCCTATAATTCACCCCTCCACTTT. It is translated as CASSQEVAPSSYNSPLHF.